Presented here are 18 T cell receptor beta chains from one specimen sequenced in a study of T cells after yellow fever vaccination. MiXCR, applied by TCRdb to the 5' RACE reads, yields one record per CDR3 protein. The table records about 230,000 distinct CDR3 sequences, more than 6.5% of them present only once. Source: CD4+ T cells sorted from PBMCs, taken on the day of the yellow fever booster vaccination. All receptors come from a man aged 30 to 45 who received the YFV17D yellow fever vaccine.

In its sample, this clonotype was seen a few times. For the CDR3, the DNA is TGTGCCAGCAAACTAGGAGAGCCGGCTTACTCCTACGAGCAGTACTTC. Translation: CASKLGEPAYSYEQYF. This chain joins TRBV7-8 and TRBJ2-7; D is perhaps TRBD2 (5 bases). The CDR3 extends over 16 amino acids. CDR1 is SGHVS and CDR2 is FQNEAQ in the germline V gene. V was cut by 7 bases and J by 0 bases, with 19 bases left in between.

There are many counts of this clonotype. V is TRBV5-1 and J is TRBJ2-3; D may be TRBD2 (5 bases). CDR3 length: 14 residues. Germline V gives CDR1 SGHRS, CDR2 YFSETQ. The V end lost 3 bases, the J end lost 1 base, and 9 bases lay between the germline ends. CDR3 sequence reads: CASSYGGRTDTQYF. The DNA of the CDR3 is TGCGCCAGCAGCTATGGAGGACGCACAGATACGCAGTATTTT.

The table lists this clonotype with many counts. The rearrangement links TRBV7-8 to TRBJ2-5; perhaps TRBD1 as D (6 bases). Trimming cost V 3 bases and J 5 bases, with 16 bases left between them. The CDR3 extends over 15 amino acids. Per germline, CDR1 SGHVS and CDR2 FQNEAQ. CDR3 nucleotide sequence: TGTGCCAGCAGCTTTGAATATGGGGGCCCGGAGACCCAGTACTTC. As protein: CASSFEYGGPETQYF. Using reference TRBV7-8 and TRBJ2-5 for the parts outside the CDR3, the full variable domain is GAGVSQSPRYKVAKRGQDVALRCDPISGHVSLFWYQQALGQGPEFLTYFQNEAQLDKSGLPSDRFFAERPEGSVSTLKIQRTQQEDSAVYLCASSFEYGGPETQYFGPGTRLLVL.

This clonotype has just a few counts. This sequence joins TRBV5-1 and TRBJ1-2; TRBD1 might be the D (5 bases). Between the trimmed V and J ends, which lost 0 bases and 2 bases, there was a span of 11 bases. CDR1 and CDR2 (germline): SGHRS, YFSETQ. The CDR3 sequence is 15 residues long. CDR3 sequence: CASSLGGQINYGYTF. CDR3 nucleotide sequence: TGCGCCAGCAGCTTGGGCGGACAAATAAACTATGGCTACACCTTC.

This clonotype has a count of ten or more. V gene TRBV21-1 combines with J gene TRBJ2-7; TRBD1 was called by the table and not checked on the DNA. TRBV21-1 is a known pseudogene. This CDR3 is 16 amino acids long. DNA for the CDR3: TGTGCCAGCAGCACCGAGTCCTGGACAGGGACCTACGAGCAGTACTTC. Residues: CASSTESWTGTYEQYF.

Ten or more counts support this clonotype. The rearrangement links TRBV7-2 to TRBJ1-1; D is undetermined. Between the trimmed V and J ends, which lost 4 bases and 4 bases, there was a span of 10 bases. CDR1 is SGHTA and CDR2 is FQGNSA in the germline V gene. The CDR3 spans 13 residues. CDR3 DNA sequence: TGTGCCAGCAGCTCCGGTATAATCACTGAAGCTTTCTTT. This codes for CASSSGIITEAFF. Drawing the rest from reference TRBV7-2 and TRBJ1-1, the complete variable domain is GAGVSQSPSNKVTEKGKDVELRCDPISGHTALYWYRQSLGQGLEFLIYFQGNSAPDKSGLPSDRFSAERTGGSVSTLTIQRTQQEDSAVYLCASSSGIITEAFFGQGTRLTVV.

This clonotype has only a few counts. The V and J genes are TRBV20-1 and TRBJ2-1; no firm D call. Looked up from germline, CDR1 is DFQATT and CDR2 is SNEGSKA (reference sequence). This CDR3 comprises 15 residues. V was pared by 2 bases and J by 0 bases, with 11 bases between. The CDR3 coding sequence is TGCAGTGCTAGAAAAAGCGTGAGCTCCTACAATGAGCAGTTCTTC. Amino acid sequence: CSARKSVSSYNEQFF.

This chain joins TRBV10-3 and TRBJ1-1, with TRBD1 identical over 7 bases. The CDR3 length is 13 residues. The germline V gene encodes CDR1 ENHRY and CDR2 SYGVKD. Trimming took 0 bases from V and 8 from J; bases not matched to a gene: 3. Here the CDR3 reads CAISESLTGEAFF. The CDR3, as DNA: TGTGCCATCAGTGAGTCCCTGACAGGGGAAGCTTTCTTT.

The sample holds a few counts of this clonotype. The chain joins TRBV11-3 to TRBJ2-3, with unresolved D. The V end lost 4 bases, the J end lost 10 bases, and 15 bases lay between the germline ends. The CDR3 is 13 residues long. Germline values: CDR1 SGHNT, CDR2 YENEEA. The CDR3, as DNA: TGTGCCAGCAGCTACCGACCTGCTGGGGCGCAGTATTTT. Its protein product is CASSYRPAGAQYF.

This clonotype appeared a few times. The chain employs TRBV11-1 and TRBJ2-1, with 8 bases that match TRBD1. The CDR3 sequence is 13 residues long. Trimming removed 4 bases from V and 7 bases from J; junction bases left unmatched: 3. Germline lookup yields CDR1 SGHAT and CDR2 FQDESV (reference sequence). The CDR3 region has the DNA TGTGCCAGCAGCTCGCACAGGGGGAATGAGCAGTTCTTC. Translated, it gives CASSSHRGNEQFF.

This clonotype was recorded at least ten times. The chain has TRBV7-9 and TRBJ2-2; possibly TRBD2 for D (5 bases). V shed 5 bases and J shed 5 bases, with 9 bases lying between them. From germline, CDR1 is SEHNR and CDR2 FQNEAQ (reference sequence). CDR3 size: 13 residues. CDR3 coding DNA: TGTGCCAGCAGCGCTTCGGGGACCGGGGAGCTGTTTTTT. Amino acids: CASSASGTGELFF. The full variable domain, in which reference TRBV7-9 and TRBJ2-2 provide the parts outside the CDR3, is DTGVSQNPRHKITKRGQNVTFRCDPISEHNRLYWYRQTLGQGPEFLTYFQNEAQLEKSRLLSDRFSAERPKGSFSTLEIQRTEQGDSAMYLCASSASGTGELFFGEGSRLTVL.

This clonotype was picked up a small number of times. The gene calls are TRBV28 and TRBJ2-1, with TRBD2 matching over 7 bases. The CDR3 spans 18 residues. The V and J ends lost 5 bases and 9 bases, in that order; junction bases with no gene match: 22. CDR1 and CDR2 from the germline V gene are MDHEN and SYDVKM. CDR3 region: CASSPPLIAGPTYREQFF. In nucleotides, the CDR3 is TGTGCCAGCAGTCCCCCCCTGATAGCGGGCCCCACCTACCGTGAGCAGTTCTTC.

This clonotype was seen repeatedly, ten times or more. The V and J genes are TRBV30 and TRBJ2-2, with 7 bases matching TRBD1. J was trimmed by 2 bases and V by 3 bases; bases with no gene match: 9. The CDR3 is made up of 16 amino acids. CDR1 is GTSNPN, CDR2 SVGIG, per germline (reference sequence). As DNA, the CDR3 is TGTGCCTGGAGGGGAGCCGGGACAGCAAACACCGGGGAGCTGTTTTTT. Its protein is CAWRGAGTANTGELFF. The full variable domain, completed using reference TRBV30 and TRBJ2-2, is SQTIHQWPATLVQPVGSPLSLECTVEGTSNPNLYWYRQAAGRGLQLLFYSVGIGQISSEVPQNLSASRPQDRQFILSSKKLLLSDSGFYLCAWRGAGTANTGELFFGEGSRLTVL.

This clonotype was found many times. V and J are TRBV6-5 and TRBJ1-1; TRBD1 is a possible D gene (5 bases). Per germline, CDR1 MNHEY and CDR2 SVGAGI. V was trimmed by 6 bases and J by 10 bases, leaving 18 bases between them. The length of the CDR3 is 13 residues. Here the CDR3 DNA reads TGTGCCAGCAGAGGCCGGGTGGACGGGGGAGCTTTCTTT. Its protein product is CASRGRVDGGAFF.

The table lists this clonotype with many counts. The chain joins TRBV2 to TRBJ2-7; possibly TRBD1 for D (6 bases). Germline V lookup: CDR1 SNHLY, CDR2 FYNNEI. This CDR3 contains 14 residues. V lost 6 bases to trimming and J lost 0 bases, with 12 bases between them. The CDR3 DNA follows: TGTGCCAGCAGGAAACAGGGAAGCTCCTACGAGCAGTACTTC. Translating gives CASRKQGSSYEQYF.

There are many counts of this clonotype. The rearrangement joins TRBV20-1 to TRBJ2-3; 10 nucleotides agree with TRBD1. CDR3 length: 15 residues. V lost 0 bases to trimming and J lost 2 bases; unmatched junction nucleotides: 2. Germline V gene lookup returns CDR1 DFQATT and CDR2 SNEGSKA (reference sequence). This chain's CDR3 is CSARDDRGHTDTQYF. The CDR3 bases are TGCAGTGCTAGAGATGACAGGGGGCACACAGATACGCAGTATTTT.

There are many counts of this clonotype. J is TRBJ2-4 and V is TRBV20-1; 7 bases agree with TRBD1. Germline V gene data show CDR1 as DFQATT and CDR2 as SNEGSKA (reference sequence). Trimming took 5 bases from V and 6 from J; bases not matched to a gene: 4. This CDR3 is built from 12 residues. CDR3 sequence: CSAPPGGNIQYF. The CDR3 coding sequence is TGCAGTGCTCCACCAGGGGGAAACATTCAGTACTTC.

Only a few counts were recorded for this clonotype. The V and J genes are TRBV20-1 and TRBJ1-5; D is possibly TRBD1 (5 bases). The CDR3 consists of 14 residues. Germline assignment: CDR1 DFQATT and CDR2 SNEGSKA (reference sequence). The germline V and J ends were trimmed by 6 bases and 0 bases, with 12 bases remaining between them. In nucleotides, the CDR3 is TGCAGTGCACTCAGGGACTATAGCAATCAGCCCCAGCATTTT. It specifies CSALRDYSNQPQHF.